The 11 T cell receptor beta chains below were found in one sample sequenced in a study of identical twins. TCRdb re-derived calls from the 5' RACE reads in MiXCR, one entry per CDR3 protein. Of 500,000 to 550,000 distinct CDR3 sequences listed, 20% to 25% are singletons. These data were also filed under a second study, of T cells expressing NK-cell markers.

Input material: CD4+ T cells sorted from blood. These receptors all come from a woman between 18 and 29 years old in good health.

The V call is TRBV20-1, the J call TRBJ2-7, with 9 bases that match TRBD2. Germline V gene data show CDR1 as DFQATT and CDR2 as SNEGSKA (reference sequence). V lost 5 bases and J lost 5; bases outside the gene matches: 7. The CDR3 totals 13 residues. Written as DNA, the CDR3 is TGCAGTGCTCAGACGGGACTAGCCGACGAGCAGTACTTC. Protein: CSAQTGLADEQYF.

This clonotype was observed a handful of times. The chain couples TRBV24-1 to TRBJ2-5; 8 bases match TRBD2. Trimming cost V 9 bases and J 5 bases; bases outside gene matches: 7. The CDR3 covers 13 residues. Per the germline V gene, CDR1 is KGHDR and CDR2 is SFDVKD. DNA of the CDR3: TGTGCCACCGCTGGCGGGGGGTCCGAGACCCAGTACTTC. This gives the protein CATAGGGSETQYF.

The chain employs TRBV20-1 and TRBJ2-3, with 9 positions matching TRBD1. V gave up 0 bases and J gave up 6 bases; unmatched junction bases: 7. The CDR3 spans 15 residues. Germline V gene lookup returns CDR1 DFQATT and CDR2 SNEGSKA (reference sequence). The CDR3 sequence: CSARENRGPGDTQYF. The CDR3 DNA follows: TGCAGTGCTAGAGAGAACAGGGGGCCCGGGGATACGCAGTATTTT.

This clonotype showed up just once. V usage is TRBV18 and J usage is TRBJ2-2; D ambiguous. From germline, CDR1 is KGHSH and CDR2 LQKENI. CDR3 length: 13 residues. V shed 9 bases and J shed 2 bases, with 10 bases lying between them. The CDR3 loop is CASHDKNTGELFF. CDR3 nucleotide sequence: TGTGCCAGTCACGACAAAAACACCGGGGAGCTGTTTTTT.

This clonotype was picked up a small number of times. The rearrangement joins TRBV4-3 to TRBJ2-1; D uncertain. V gave up 0 bases and J gave up 5 bases, with 8 bases separating them. This CDR3 has 14 residues. CDR1 and CDR2 from the germline V gene are LGHNA and YSLEER. The CDR3 spells CASSQEVANNEQFF. CDR3 bases: TGCGCCAGCAGCCAAGAAGTTGCAAACAATGAGCAGTTCTTC.

CDR3: CASSEGVWQLNSPLHF. CDR3 coding DNA: TGTGCCAGCAGTGAAGGGGTTTGGCAACTAAATTCACCCCTCCACTTT. The V and J genes are TRBV2 and TRBJ1-6; D remains ambiguous. The CDR3 extends over 16 amino acids. Germline V gene data show CDR1 as SNHLY and CDR2 as FYNNEI. The V and J ends lost 1 base and 7 bases respectively, with 14 bases between them.

This clonotype was found a few times. The rearrangement joins TRBV6-1 to TRBJ2-1; TRBD2 matches at 8 bases. This CDR3 contains 15 residues. The germline gives CDR1 MNHNS, CDR2 SASEGT. Germline trimming cut 10 bases from V and 0 bases from J; bases unmatched to any gene: 8. The CDR3: CATGGGWSSYNEQFF. The CDR3, as DNA: TGTGCCACCGGGGGGGGTTGGAGCTCCTACAATGAGCAGTTCTTC.

This chain uses TRBV20-1 with TRBJ2-3, with D perhaps matching TRBD2 (6 bases). Trimming stripped 4 bases from V and 3 bases from J, with 17 bases between. Per the germline V gene, CDR1 is DFQATT and CDR2 is SNEGSKA (reference sequence). The CDR3 extends over 15 amino acids. The CDR3 region has the DNA TGCAGTGCTATAGCCGGGAGCGGAGGTACAGATACGCAGTATTTT. Its protein is CSAIAGSGGTDTQYF.

The J gene is TRBJ1-2, the V gene TRBV20-1; possibly TRBD1 for D (5 bases). Deletions cut 5 bases from V and 4 bases from J, with 14 bases between. Germline loops: CDR1 DFQATT, CDR2 SNEGSKA (reference sequence). The CDR3 contains 13 residues. Here the CDR3 reads CSAGGTDGYGYTF. In DNA, the CDR3 is TGCAGTGCTGGGGGGACCGACGGCTATGGCTACACCTTC.

This clonotype was recorded at least ten times. The chain joins TRBV5-1 to TRBJ2-1; a possible D gene is TRBD2 (6 bases). This CDR3 spans 13 amino acids. The V end lost 4 bases, the J end lost 6 bases, and 11 bases lay between the germline ends. The germline V gene has CDR1 SGHRS and CDR2 YFSETQ. The CDR3 sequence is CASSPQGGNEQFF. DNA of the CDR3: TGCGCCAGCAGCCCCCAGGGAGGCAATGAGCAGTTCTTC.

This clonotype occurred many times. The V and J genes are TRBV20-1 and TRBJ2-3; D is uncertain. Trimming removed 5 bases at V and 3 bases at J, with 9 bases between. This CDR3 has 12 amino acids. The germline V gene has CDR1 DFQATT and CDR2 SNEGSKA (reference sequence). The CDR3 here is CSAEPRTDTQYF. The CDR3 coding sequence is TGCAGTGCTGAACCAAGGACAGATACGCAGTATTTT.